The sample holds a few counts of the clone carrying this T cell receptor beta chain. TCRdb used MiXCR to reprocess the 5' RACE reads, holding one entry per CDR3 protein. The sample yields almost 550,000 distinct CDR3 sequences, about 20% seen once. The entry originates in a study of T-cell memory formation after mild COVID-19. The sequencing sample was made of PBMCs or a T cell subset sorted from them (not recorded which). This TCR came from an adult woman who had mild COVID-19 (a few samples of this study predate the infection). Cell type and time point are not known.

CDR3 bases: TGCAGTGCTAGAGATTACGGCGGGAGCTCCTACAATGAGCAGTTCTTC. Its translation is CSARDYGGSSYNEQFF. V gene TRBV20-1 combines with J gene TRBJ2-1, with 7 nucleotides matching TRBD2. Germline CDR1 DFQATT, CDR2 SNEGSKA (reference sequence). The CDR3 loop spans 16 amino acids. The ends lost 0 bases at V and 0 bases at J; junction bases unmatched: 5.